The following is a T cell receptor beta chain sequence with its context. Its antigen is unknown. An Oncomine TCR Beta short-read assay was used to sequence the DNA from cultured CD4+ T cells. MiXCR was run by TCRdb on the PCR reads, yielding one entry per CDR3 protein. Among roughly 2,500 distinct CDR3 sequences listed, approximately 40% were seen once. The data derive from a study of vaccination and CD4 T cells after COVID-19. CDR1 is SGHNT and CDR2 is YYREEE in the germline V gene (reference sequence). The trim removed 5 bases at V and 4 bases at J, leaving 3 bases unmatched. CDR3 size: 15 residues. Indicated treatment: roughly ten-day PBMC culture with coronavirus spike peptide pools or control peptides (ViraFEST assay). Collection of the unexposed donor's CD4+ T cells took place before the COVID-19 pandemic (2011-2018).

The TCR originated in a human donor in good health. Sequenced input: CD4+ T cells from blood, cultured in vitro. The J gene is TRBJ2-3, the V gene TRBV5-4, with 14 bases lining up with TRBD2. CDR3 coding DNA: TGTGCCAGCAGTCAGGGACTAGCGGGGGCAGATACGCAGTATTTT. Translation gives CASSQGLAGADTQYF.